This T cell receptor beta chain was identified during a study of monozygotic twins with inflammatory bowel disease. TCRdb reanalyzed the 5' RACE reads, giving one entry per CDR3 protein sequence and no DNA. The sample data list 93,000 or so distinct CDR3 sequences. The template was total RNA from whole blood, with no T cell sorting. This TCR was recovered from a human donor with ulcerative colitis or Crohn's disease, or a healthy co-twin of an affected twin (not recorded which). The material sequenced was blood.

CDR3 loop: CSARGGSRPHQPQHF. This chain joins TRBV20-1 and TRBJ1-5; TCRdb calls TRBD1, which cannot be checked without DNA. CDR1 is DFQATT and CDR2 is SNEGSKA in the germline V gene (reference sequence). The length of the CDR3 is 15 residues.